This record covers a single T cell receptor beta chain. The junction shows a germline mismatch at one end, possibly a read error. No fewer than 5 micrograms of total RNA were isolated from every sample. Sample-barcoded 5' priming and a J-beta primer mix drove a second PCR of roughly 7 to 11 cycles. Sequencing recovered at least 2.5 million CDR3-containing paired-end reads from each sample. One entry per CDR3 protein, called by TCRdb with MiXCR from the 5' RACE reads. The sample records hundreds of thousands of distinct CDR3 sequences, about 25% being singletons. This sample was taken from a study of blood T cells in healthy people across ages. Study as a whole: The capture of about one barcoded beta molecule per two T cells was achieved by template switching.

The CDR3 is 14 residues long. CDR1 is SQVTM, CDR2 ANQGSEA, per germline. The data were also submitted as part of a second study, on T cells of mothers and their children. That study adds: Maternal samples each gave over 9.5 million TCR beta CDR3 reads, and child samples roughly 3.3 million each.

Sequenced material: blood. The receptor was isolated from a boy aged 10-17 years in good health. V and J are TRBV29-1 and TRBJ1-3; D gene ambiguous. The CDR3 loop is CGVAFPTAGNTIYF. The CDR3 region has the DNA TGCGGCGTTGCCTTTCCGACTGCTGGAAACACCATATATTTT.